In this sample, the clone carrying this T cell receptor beta chain turned up once. Its matching antigen is unknown. This specimen belongs to a study of T cell responses to AZD1222 COVID-19 vaccine. General study results and limits: Baseline serology detected seropositivity in only a handful of AZD1222 recipients. Most donors were white British, females outnumbered males, and clonal diversity was possibly underestimated. Per reports, nearly half of all spike-specific TCRs target regions that are unmutated in variants.

CDR3 length: 16 residues. CDR1 is MDHEN, CDR2 SYDVKM, per germline. Trimming took 3 bases from V and 7 from J, leaving 19 bases between them. Repertoires were generated with immunoSEQ multiplex PCR, while TCRdb's copy carries only in-frame clones and drops some. The repertoire holds about 180,000 clones, with 88% as singletons. The receptor comes from an adult in good health. The starting material was peripheral blood, obtained on day 0 of AZD1222 vaccination. The chain recombines TRBV28 with TRBJ2-1, with D maybe TRBD2 (6 bases). This CDR3 reads CASSFAGRRVKNEQFF. For the CDR3, the DNA is TGTGCCAGCAGTTTCGCGGGACGGAGGGTTAAAAATGAGCAGTTCTTC.